One and the same sample provided the 28 T cell receptor beta chains below, sequenced in a study of radiotherapy plus CTLA-4 blockade in lung cancer. Sequencing was performed with immunoSEQ multiplex PCR; in TCRdb, only in-frame clones are kept and a portion is missing. This table has 81,000 or so clones, about 80% appearing once. Here the sequenced sample was peripheral blood, taken from a patient treated with radiotherapy plus ipilimumab. The receptors were gathered from a human donor with non-small cell lung cancer who had stable disease on radiotherapy plus ipilimumab.

This rearrangement joins TRBV6-1 to TRBJ2-7, with D possibly TRBD1 on 6 matching bases. The CDR3 sequence is 15 residues long. Germline V gene sequence: CDR1 MNHNS, CDR2 SASEGT. Between the trimmed V and J ends, which lost 8 bases and 0 bases, there was a span of 17 bases. Here the CDR3 DNA reads TGTGCCAGCGGACATACAGGGCTTAGCTCCTACGAGCAGTACTTC. Encoded protein: CASGHTGLSSYEQYF.

The chain employs TRBV19 and TRBJ2-5, with TRBD1 matching 8 bases. Germline V gene sequence: CDR1 LNHDA, CDR2 SQIVND (reference sequence). CDR3 length: 14 amino acids. The junction had 2 bases not matched to a gene; V was cut back by 4 bases and J by 1 base. CDR3 protein: CASSKDRAQETQYF. CDR3 DNA sequence: TGTGCCAGTAGTAAGGACAGGGCCCAAGAGACCCAGTACTTC.

Of note for this clone: Other nucleotide sequences in the sample specify the same CDR3. The CDR3 bases are TGTGCCAGCAGCTTACAGGGATACGAGCAGTACTTC. Amino acid sequence: CASSLQGYEQYF. The chain has TRBV28 and TRBJ2-7, with a tentative D call TRBD1 (6 bases). CDR1 is MDHEN, CDR2 SYDVKM, per germline. This CDR3 comprises 12 residues. Trimming shortened V by 6 bases and J by 4 bases, and 10 bases separated the two germline ends.

This chain joins TRBV11-2 and TRBJ1-3; D unresolved. In germline, CDR1 is SGHAT, CDR2 FQNNGV. Trimming shortened V by 5 bases and J by 2 bases, and 10 bases separated the two germline ends. The CDR3 totals 14 residues. The chain's CDR3 is CASSGSRAGNTIYF. The CDR3 DNA reads as TGTGCCAGCAGCGGGTCTCGTGCTGGAAACACCATATATTTT.

This chain joins TRBV7-9 and TRBJ1-4; tentatively, D is TRBD1 (5 bases). There are 13 residues in the CDR3. The V and J ends lost 5 bases and 7 bases respectively, with 11 bases between them. Germline V gene sequence: CDR1 SEHNR, CDR2 FQNEAQ (reference sequence). The CDR3 nucleotides are TGTGCCAGCAGCCTACCAGGGTTTGAAAAACTGTTTTTT. Its translation: CASSLPGFEKLFF. Using reference TRBV7-9 and TRBJ1-4 for the parts outside the CDR3, the full variable domain is DTGVSQNPRHKITKRGQNVTFRCDPISEHNRLYWYRQTLGQGPEFLTYFQNEAQLEKSRLLSDRFSAERPKGSFSTLEIQRTEQGDSAMYLCASSLPGFEKLFFGSGTQLSVL.

The V gene is TRBV2, the J gene TRBJ2-3; 7 bases line up with TRBD1. The germline V gene has CDR1 SNHLY and CDR2 FYNNEI. J lost 3 bases, V lost 3 bases, and 0 bases had no gene match. The CDR3 spans 13 residues. CDR3 amino acids: CASSDRGTDTQYF. The CDR3 bases are TGTGCCAGCAGTGACAGGGGGACAGATACGCAGTATTTT.

This sequence joins TRBV7-9 and TRBJ2-5; 7 bases match TRBD1. With V trimmed by 6 bases and J by 1 base, 11 bases remained unmatched. The CDR3 consists of 16 residues. From germline, CDR1 is SEHNR and CDR2 FQNEAQ (reference sequence). The CDR3 here is CASSPSIRDSQETQYF. The CDR3 DNA follows: TGTGCCAGCAGTCCCTCTATCCGGGACAGCCAAGAGACCCAGTACTTC.

V usage is TRBV5-1 and J usage is TRBJ2-7; 9 bases are shared with TRBD1. The CDR3 spans 13 residues. Germline values: CDR1 SGHRS, CDR2 YFSETQ. The junction had 6 bases not matched to a gene; V was cut back by 4 bases and J by 7 bases. Here the CDR3 reads CASSIGQGWEQYF. For the CDR3, the DNA is TGCGCCAGCAGCATAGGACAGGGGTGGGAGCAGTACTTC. The whole variable domain, remainder taken from reference TRBV5-1 and TRBJ2-7, is KAGVTQTPRYLIKTRGQQVTLSCSPISGHRSVSWYQQTPGQGLQFLFEYFSETQRNKGNFPGRFSGRQFSNSRSEMNVSTLELGDSALYLCASSIGQGWEQYFGPGTRLTVT.

The V call is TRBV5-4, the J call TRBJ2-7, with a tentative D call TRBD1 (5 bases). The V gene lost 1 base and the J gene lost 3 bases, with 11 bases spanning the gap. This CDR3 is built from 14 residues. Germline V gene lookup returns CDR1 SGHNT and CDR2 YYREEE (reference sequence). This CDR3 is CASSLTGRSYEQYF. The CDR3 bases are TGTGCCAGCAGCTTGACAGGACGGAGCTACGAGCAGTACTTC. The full variable domain, in which reference TRBV5-4 and TRBJ2-7 provide the parts outside the CDR3, is ETGVTQSPTHLIKTRGQQVTLRCSSQSGHNTVSWYQQALGQGPQFIFQYYREEENGRGNFPPRFSGLQFPNYSSELNVNALELDDSALYLCASSLTGRSYEQYFGPGTRLTVT.

The chain couples TRBV11-2 to TRBJ2-5; a possible D gene is TRBD1 (6 bases). Near its end, the DNA agrees better with TRBJ2-7, so the J call may be wrong. Per the germline V gene, CDR1 is SGHAT and CDR2 is FQNNGV. CDR3 size: 12 residues. In DNA form, the CDR3 reads TGTGCCAGCAGCCAACAGGGTTACGAGCAGTACTTC. This sequence encodes CASSQQGYEQYF.

The genes are TRBV11-2 and TRBJ1-1; D remains ambiguous. The V end was cut by 5 bases, the J end by 10 bases, with 20 bases between. This CDR3 spans 14 amino acids. Germline V gene data show CDR1 as SGHAT and CDR2 as FQNNGV. This chain's CDR3 is CASSPDLAGARAFF. In DNA form, the CDR3 reads TGTGCCAGCAGCCCCGATTTGGCCGGAGCCCGAGCTTTCTTT.

This chain connects TRBV19 to TRBJ2-2; 7 bases agree with TRBD2. The CDR3 loop spans 16 amino acids. Germline values: CDR1 LNHDA, CDR2 SQIVND (reference sequence). The trim removed 7 bases at V and 1 base at J, leaving 9 bases unmatched. The chain's CDR3 is CASKVAASGNTGELFF. The CDR3 region has the DNA TGTGCCAGTAAGGTCGCCGCTAGCGGGAACACCGGGGAGCTGTTTTTT.

In its sample, this clone was seen once. The junction departs from germline at one end; a sequencing error may be responsible. The rearrangement uses TRBV7-9 and TRBJ1-2; 9 bases match TRBD1. Germline assignment: CDR1 SEHNR and CDR2 FQNEAQ (reference sequence). The CDR3 extends over 12 amino acids. DNA for the CDR3: TGTGCCAGCAGCTTGGGACAGGGTATGGCTATGTTC. Residues: CASSLGQGMAMF.

This rearrangement joins TRBV7-3 to TRBJ2-3, with no clear D. The CDR3 runs 11 residues. V gave up 3 bases and J gave up 4 bases, with 2 bases separating them. Germline CDR1 is SGHTA and CDR2 is FQGTGA. The CDR3 DNA is TGTGCCAGCAGCTTGGCAGATACGCAGTATTTT. Protein product: CASSLADTQYF.

This clone was counted a few times. This chain joins TRBV21-1 and TRBJ2-1; whether TRBD1, the table's D call, matches the DNA was not checked. TRBV21-1 is assigned pseudogene status. The CDR3 runs 19 residues. The CDR3 loop is CASSKGRTGYWVSYNEQFF. DNA for the CDR3: TGTGCCAGCAGCAAAGGAAGGACAGGGTACTGGGTGTCCTACAATGAGCAGTTCTTC.

The rearrangement links TRBV10-1 to TRBJ2-3, with D hard to call. The CDR3 sequence is 11 residues long. Germline-derived CDR1 and CDR2 are WNHNN and SYGVQD (reference sequence). V was pared by 10 bases and J by 1 base, with 6 bases between. The CDR3 nucleotides read TGCGCCACCATACGCACAGATACGCAGTATTTT. This gives the protein CATIRTDTQYF.

The gene calls are TRBV29-1 and TRBJ1-4; D not certain. Germline loops: CDR1 SQVTM, CDR2 ANQGSEA. This CDR3 is built from 14 residues. The V end was cut by 4 bases, the J end by 8 bases, with 17 bases between. This CDR3 is CSVGFPGSEEKLFF. DNA for the CDR3: TGCAGCGTTGGCTTTCCGGGGAGTGAGGAAAAACTGTTTTTT.

The count of this clone is one. This chain uses TRBV11-1 with TRBJ2-7; D gene ambiguous. V was pared by 4 bases and J by 2 bases, with 18 bases between. The CDR3 length is 16 residues. Germline V lookup: CDR1 SGHAT, CDR2 FQDESV (reference sequence). The CDR3 DNA reads as TGTGCCAGCAGCTCCCCAGGTGGGATAGGGACCTACGAGCAGTACTTC. Translated: CASSSPGGIGTYEQYF.

The chain combines TRBV7-3 with TRBJ2-1, with D perhaps matching TRBD2 (7 bases). The CDR3 sequence is 16 residues long. The V and J ends lost 4 bases and 10 bases respectively, with 23 bases between them. Germline loops: CDR1 SGHTA, CDR2 FQGTGA. Here the CDR3 DNA reads TGTGCCAGCAGCTCACAGAGGGGGAGGGCCACCGGCGAGCAGTTCTTC. Translation gives CASSSQRGRATGEQFF.

V gene TRBV6-5 combines with J gene TRBJ1-5, with a tentative D call TRBD1 (6 bases). The CDR3 has 14 amino acids. Trimming took 8 bases from V and 4 from J, leaving 15 bases between them. The germline V gene encodes CDR1 MNHEY and CDR2 SVGAGI. The CDR3 loop is CASQGAGVNQPQHF. CDR3 DNA: TGTGCCAGCCAAGGGGCAGGGGTTAATCAGCCCCAGCATTTT.

The chain combines TRBV12-2 with TRBJ2-3; TRBD2 is the table's D call and was not checked against the DNA. TRBV12-2 is annotated as a pseudogene. This CDR3 region has 15 residues. The CDR3 region has the DNA TGTGCAAGTCGCTTAAGCGGGGGGGCGACAGATACGCAGTATTTT. This gives the protein CASRLSGGATDTQYF.

This clone was seen once. CDR3 sequence (DNA): TGTGCCAGCAGCTTACTGGACAGGGCCGAGCAGTACTTC. Translation: CASSLLDRAEQYF. The V call is TRBV11-2, the J call TRBJ2-7; 8 nucleotides line up with TRBD1. The trim removed 2 bases at V and 6 bases at J, leaving 3 bases unmatched. The CDR3 consists of 13 residues. CDR1 SGHAT and CDR2 FQNNGV come from the germline V gene.

The rearrangement joins TRBV6-1 to TRBJ1-2, with 10 bases lining up with TRBD1. The junction had 8 bases not matched to a gene; V was cut back by 6 bases and J by 7 bases. The CDR3 has 14 amino acids. Germline V lookup: CDR1 MNHNS, CDR2 SASEGT. In DNA, the CDR3 is TGTGCCAGCAGACCGGGACAGGGGAGGTCTGGCTACACCTTC. Translating it yields CASRPGQGRSGYTF.

The chain employs TRBV19 and TRBJ1-5, with TRBD1 matching 9 bases. Per germline, CDR1 LNHDA and CDR2 SQIVND (reference sequence). This CDR3 has 15 residues. Unmatched junction bases numbered 7, after V lost 7 bases and J lost 3 bases. The CDR3 reads CASNGDRANNQPQHF. DNA of the CDR3: TGTGCCAGTAACGGGGACAGGGCGAACAATCAGCCCCAGCATTTT. Full variable domain (remainder filled in from reference TRBV19 and TRBJ1-5): DGGITQSPKYLFRKEGQNVTLSCEQNLNHDAMYWYRQDPGQGLRLIYYSQIVNDFQKGDIAEGYSVSREKKESFPLTVTSAQKNPTAFYLCASNGDRANNQPQHFGDGTRLSIL.

This clone has a handful of counts. The chain recombines TRBV7-2 with TRBJ1-2; D uncertain. The germline CDR1 and CDR2 sequences are SGHTA and FQGNSA. This CDR3 spans 14 amino acids. V lost 4 bases to trimming and J lost 6 bases, with 15 bases between them. The CDR3 DNA is TGTGCCAGCAGCTCCTACCTTTCCGAGGATGGCTACACCTTC. Its translation: CASSSYLSEDGYTF.

This clone was detected once. V gene TRBV28 combines with J gene TRBJ1-2; maybe TRBD1 (6 bases). The CDR3 is 13 residues long. Germline V CDR1 and CDR2: MDHEN, SYDVKM. The V and J ends lost 7 bases and 2 bases respectively, with 11 bases between them. CDR3 residues: CASIKGGNYGYTF. The CDR3 DNA reads TGTGCCAGCATCAAGGGGGGCAACTATGGCTACACCTTC.

This clone has just a few counts. The V call is TRBV9, the J call TRBJ1-6; 7 nucleotides agree with TRBD1. Germline CDR1 SGDLS, CDR2 YYNGEE. Trimming cost V 1 base and J 6 bases; bases outside gene matches: 7. The length of the CDR3 is 16 residues. The CDR3 nucleotides read TGTGCCAGCAGCGTACGGCAGGGGGTAGGTAATTCACCCCTCCACTTT. Its translation is CASSVRQGVGNSPLHF.

The chain combines TRBV9 with TRBJ2-1, with TRBD2 matching over 8 bases. The V segment lost 0 bases and the J segment 12 bases; nucleotides outside the gene matches: 14. The CDR3 is made up of 16 amino acids. CDR1 and CDR2 (germline): SGDLS, YYNGEE. The chain's CDR3 is CASSVESSGSLVRQFF. CDR3 coding DNA: TGTGCCAGCAGCGTAGAGTCTAGCGGGTCCTTAGTTAGGCAGTTCTTC.